This TCR beta chain appears in the sequencing data of a study of T-cell reconstitution after alpha-beta-depleted transplantation in children (dated by TCRdb to the mid-2010s). Regarding the complete study: The study quantitatively tracked T-cell immune reconstitution after TCRalphabeta/CD19-depleted allogeneic hematopoietic cell transplantation in children using TCR repertoire profiling.

This clonotype was observed a handful of times. Its antigen is unknown. No quality values exist for individual bases; no much larger clone is one base distant. Trimming takes 8 bases from V and 5 bases from J, and the germline ends sit 18 bases apart. Spanning cysteine to phenylalanine, the CDR3 consists of 14 amino acids. Only the CDR3 portion is preserved as DNA: 42 bases, with reading frame beginning at the first base. From the germline V gene, CDR1 is SNHLY and CDR2 is FYNNEI. To prepare the library, PCR was applied. Sequencing relied on an Illumina HiSeq 2500. TCR libraries were prepared with molecular barcoding, using unique molecular identifiers to normalize TCRbeta repertoire quantification. The raw public data were reprocessed by TCRdb itself: fastp quality trimming at Q25, MiXCR clonotype calling, in-frame beta chains only. Rows are unified per CDR3 protein, each entry keeping the most common DNA and genes. The sample includes a few hundred thousand distinct CDR3 sequences, with around 18% observed a single time. Over 3% of the sample comes from the top ten.

This receptor chain uses TRBV2 and TRBJ2-5; tentative D gene TRBD2, with 5 bases matching. This clonotype originated in a human donor who donated a stem cell graft to a child with acute lymphoblastic leukemia. This specimen was PBMCs from the stem cell graft donor, taken from the stem cell graft. CDR3 loop: CASLLDGRRETQYF. Here is the DNA: TGTGCCAGCCTCTTGGATGGACGGAGGGAGACCCAGTACTTC.